This TCR beta chain was identified in a study of control samples from healthy donors and cancer patients. The CDR3 covers 15 residues. V trimming: 5 bases; J trimming: 8 bases; junction bases outside the gene matches: 10. Per germline, CDR1 LNHDA and CDR2 SQIVND (reference sequence). Only in-frame clones appear in the TCRdb table, and some are missing; sequencing was by immunoSEQ multiplex PCR. The sample holds 110,000 to 150,000 clones; around nine tenths are singletons and the top ten take 4% to 5.5%. The genes are TRBV19 and TRBJ2-1; 9 nucleotides line up with TRBD2. The receptor's source is a man aged 30 to 39 in good health. Sample: blood. CDR3 DNA: TGTGCCAGTAGTTTCTATAGCGGGAGCGATGATGAGCAGTTCTTC. This sequence encodes CASSFYSGSDDEQFF.